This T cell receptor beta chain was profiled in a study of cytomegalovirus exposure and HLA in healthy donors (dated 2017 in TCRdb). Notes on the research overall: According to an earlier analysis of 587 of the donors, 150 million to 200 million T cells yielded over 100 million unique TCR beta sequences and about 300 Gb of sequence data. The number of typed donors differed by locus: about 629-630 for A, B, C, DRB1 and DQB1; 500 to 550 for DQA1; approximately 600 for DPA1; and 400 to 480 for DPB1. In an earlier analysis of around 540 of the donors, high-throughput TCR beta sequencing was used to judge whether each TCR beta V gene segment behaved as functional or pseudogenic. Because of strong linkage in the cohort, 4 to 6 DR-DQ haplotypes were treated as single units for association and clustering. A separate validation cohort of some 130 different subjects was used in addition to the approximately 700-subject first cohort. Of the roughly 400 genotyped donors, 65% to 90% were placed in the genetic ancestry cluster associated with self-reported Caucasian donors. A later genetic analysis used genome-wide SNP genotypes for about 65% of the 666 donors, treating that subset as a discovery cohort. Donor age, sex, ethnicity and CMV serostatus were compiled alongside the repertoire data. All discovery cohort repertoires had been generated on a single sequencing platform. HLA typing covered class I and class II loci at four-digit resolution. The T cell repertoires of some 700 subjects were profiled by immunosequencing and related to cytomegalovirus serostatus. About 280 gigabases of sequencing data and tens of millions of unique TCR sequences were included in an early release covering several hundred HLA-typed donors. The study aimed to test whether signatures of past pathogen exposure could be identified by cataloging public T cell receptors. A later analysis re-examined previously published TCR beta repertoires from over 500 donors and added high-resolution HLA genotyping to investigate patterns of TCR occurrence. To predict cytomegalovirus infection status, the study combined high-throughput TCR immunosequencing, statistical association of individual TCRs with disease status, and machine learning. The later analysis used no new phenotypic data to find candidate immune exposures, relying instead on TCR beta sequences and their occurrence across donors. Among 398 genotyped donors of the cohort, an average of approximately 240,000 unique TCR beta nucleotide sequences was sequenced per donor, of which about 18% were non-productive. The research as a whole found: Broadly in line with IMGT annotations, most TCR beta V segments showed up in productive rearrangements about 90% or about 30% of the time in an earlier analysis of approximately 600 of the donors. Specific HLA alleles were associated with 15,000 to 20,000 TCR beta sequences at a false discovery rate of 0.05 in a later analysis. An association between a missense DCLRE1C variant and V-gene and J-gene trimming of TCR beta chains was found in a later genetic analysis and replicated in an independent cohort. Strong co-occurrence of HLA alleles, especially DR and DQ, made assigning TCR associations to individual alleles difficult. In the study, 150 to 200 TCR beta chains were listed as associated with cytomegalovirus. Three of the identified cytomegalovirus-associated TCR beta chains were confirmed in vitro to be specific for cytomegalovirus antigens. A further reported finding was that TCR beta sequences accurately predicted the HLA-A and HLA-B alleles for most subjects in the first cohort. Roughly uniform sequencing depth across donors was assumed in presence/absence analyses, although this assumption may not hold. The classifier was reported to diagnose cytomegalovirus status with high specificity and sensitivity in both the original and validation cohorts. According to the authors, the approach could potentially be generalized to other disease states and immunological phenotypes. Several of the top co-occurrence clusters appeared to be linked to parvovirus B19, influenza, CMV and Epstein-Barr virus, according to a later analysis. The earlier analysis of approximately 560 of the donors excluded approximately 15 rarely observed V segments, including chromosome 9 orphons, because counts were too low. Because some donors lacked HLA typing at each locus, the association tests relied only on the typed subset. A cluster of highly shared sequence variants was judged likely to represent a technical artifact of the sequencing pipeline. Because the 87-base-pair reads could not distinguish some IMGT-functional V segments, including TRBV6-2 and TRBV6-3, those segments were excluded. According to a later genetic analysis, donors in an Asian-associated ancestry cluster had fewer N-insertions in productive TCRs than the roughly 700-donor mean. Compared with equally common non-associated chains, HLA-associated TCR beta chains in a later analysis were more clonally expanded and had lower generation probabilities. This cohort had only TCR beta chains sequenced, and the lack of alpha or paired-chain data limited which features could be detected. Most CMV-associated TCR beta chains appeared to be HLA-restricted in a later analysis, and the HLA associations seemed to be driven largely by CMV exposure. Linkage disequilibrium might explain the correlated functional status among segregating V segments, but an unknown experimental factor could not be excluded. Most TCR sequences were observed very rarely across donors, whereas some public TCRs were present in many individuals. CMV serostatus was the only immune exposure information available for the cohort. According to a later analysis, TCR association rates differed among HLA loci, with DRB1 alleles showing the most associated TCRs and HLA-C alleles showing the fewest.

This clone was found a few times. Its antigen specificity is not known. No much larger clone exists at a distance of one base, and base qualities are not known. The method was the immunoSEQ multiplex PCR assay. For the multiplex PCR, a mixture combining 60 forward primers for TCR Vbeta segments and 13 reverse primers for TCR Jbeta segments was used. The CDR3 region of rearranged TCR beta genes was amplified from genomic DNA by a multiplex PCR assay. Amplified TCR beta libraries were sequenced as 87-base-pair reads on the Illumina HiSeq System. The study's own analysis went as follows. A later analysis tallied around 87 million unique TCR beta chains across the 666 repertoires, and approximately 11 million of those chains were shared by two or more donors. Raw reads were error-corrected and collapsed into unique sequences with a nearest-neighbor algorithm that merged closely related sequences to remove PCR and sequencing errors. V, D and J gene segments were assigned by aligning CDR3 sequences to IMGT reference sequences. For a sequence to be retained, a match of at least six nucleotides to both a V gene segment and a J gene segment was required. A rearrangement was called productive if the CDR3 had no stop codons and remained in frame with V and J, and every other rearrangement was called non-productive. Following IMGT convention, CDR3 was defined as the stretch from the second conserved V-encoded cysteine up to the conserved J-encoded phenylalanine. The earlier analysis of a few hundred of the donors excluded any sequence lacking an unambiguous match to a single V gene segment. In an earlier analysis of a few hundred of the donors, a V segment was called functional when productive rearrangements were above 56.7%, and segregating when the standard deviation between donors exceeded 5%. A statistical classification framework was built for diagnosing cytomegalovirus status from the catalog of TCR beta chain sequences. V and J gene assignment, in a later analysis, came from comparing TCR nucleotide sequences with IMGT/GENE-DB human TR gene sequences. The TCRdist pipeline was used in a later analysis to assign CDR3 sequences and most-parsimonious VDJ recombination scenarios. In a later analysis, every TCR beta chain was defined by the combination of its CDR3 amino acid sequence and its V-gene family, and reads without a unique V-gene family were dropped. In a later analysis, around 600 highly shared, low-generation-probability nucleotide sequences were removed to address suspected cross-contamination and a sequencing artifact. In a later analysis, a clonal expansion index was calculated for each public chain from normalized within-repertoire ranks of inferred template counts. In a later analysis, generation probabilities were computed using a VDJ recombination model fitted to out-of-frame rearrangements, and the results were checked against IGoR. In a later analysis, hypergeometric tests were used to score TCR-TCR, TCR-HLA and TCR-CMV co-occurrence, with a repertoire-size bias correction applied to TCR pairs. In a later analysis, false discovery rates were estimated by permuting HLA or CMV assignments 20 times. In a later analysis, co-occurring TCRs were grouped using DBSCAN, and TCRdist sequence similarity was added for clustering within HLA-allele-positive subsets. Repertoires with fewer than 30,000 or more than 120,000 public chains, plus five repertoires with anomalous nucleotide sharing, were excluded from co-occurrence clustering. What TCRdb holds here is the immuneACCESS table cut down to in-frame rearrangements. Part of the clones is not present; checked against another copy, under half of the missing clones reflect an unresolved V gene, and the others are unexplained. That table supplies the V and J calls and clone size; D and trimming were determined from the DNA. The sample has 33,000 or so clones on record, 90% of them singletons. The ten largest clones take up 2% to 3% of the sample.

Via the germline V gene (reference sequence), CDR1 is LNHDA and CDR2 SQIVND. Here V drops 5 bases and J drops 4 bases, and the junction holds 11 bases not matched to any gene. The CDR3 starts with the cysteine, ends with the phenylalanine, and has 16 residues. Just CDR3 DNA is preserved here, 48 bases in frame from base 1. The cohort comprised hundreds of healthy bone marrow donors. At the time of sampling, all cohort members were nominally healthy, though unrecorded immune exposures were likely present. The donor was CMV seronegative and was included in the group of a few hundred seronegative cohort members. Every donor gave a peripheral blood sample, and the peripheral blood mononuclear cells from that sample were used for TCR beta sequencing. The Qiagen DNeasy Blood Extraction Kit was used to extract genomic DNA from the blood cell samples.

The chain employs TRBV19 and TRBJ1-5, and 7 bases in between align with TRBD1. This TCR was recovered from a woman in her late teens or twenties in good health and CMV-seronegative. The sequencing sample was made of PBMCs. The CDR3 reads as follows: CASSADREVRNQPQHF. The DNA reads TGTGCCAGTAGTGCTGACAGGGAAGTCAGGAATCAGCCCCAGCATTTT.